This T cell receptor (beta chain) is drawn from a study of blood T cells in healthy people across ages. Study information: Capture via template switching afforded approximately one barcoded beta molecule per two T cells. The study's findings and limits: A strong correlation was seen between TCR beta diversity and naive T cell percentage. Aged donors had fewer naive CD4+ cells and lower diversity than long-lived donors.

Turning to this clonotype: What it recognizes is unknown.

This CDR3 has 16 amino acids. V gave up 5 bases and J gave up 1 base; unmatched junction bases: 7. The authors ran a second PCR of 7 to 11 cycles using a sample-barcoded 5' primer and a J-beta primer mix. Carrying 12 random nucleotides, a template-switch adaptor labeled each individual cDNA molecule. TCRdb itself ran the 5' RACE reads through MiXCR, one entry per CDR3 protein. The sample shows approximately 800,000 distinct CDR3 sequences, around 36% of them seen only once. Sequencing was done on a sample of blood. This receptor was identified in a man aged 18 to 30 in good health. This chain uses TRBV12-3 or TRBV12-4 with TRBJ2-3, with 9 nucleotides matching TRBD2. The CDR3 nucleotides are TGTGCCAGCAGTGGGGGGCCTAGCGGGGGCACAGATACGCAGTATTTT. It yields the protein CASSGGPSGGTDTQYF.